This T cell receptor (beta chain) was sequenced for a study of cytomegalovirus exposure and HLA in healthy donors. PCR amplification relied on 60 Vbeta primers (plus 13 Jbeta primers). Some clones are missing from TCRdb's copy, which holds only in-frame ones; the method was immunoSEQ multiplex PCR. The table records approximately 100,000 clones, about four fifths of them present only once. The CDR3 is 14 amino acids. With V trimmed by 8 bases and J by 4 bases, 6 bases remained unmatched. CDR1 SGDLS and CDR2 YYNGEE come from the germline V gene. This rearrangement joins TRBV9 to TRBJ2-2; 9 nucleotides line up with TRBD1. The material sequenced was PBMCs. The sequence was obtained from a woman in her twenties or thirties in good health and CMV-seronegative. CDR3 coding DNA: TGTGCCAGTACGGGACAGGGCGTCACCGGGGAGCTGTTTTTT. Protein: CASTGQGVTGELFF.